This T cell receptor (beta chain) was sequenced in a study of beta chain features in type 1 diabetes (dated by TCRdb to the late 2010s). Broadly, across the study: Patients and healthy donors did not differ in mean age, gender distribution, total cell number or subset yield. A total of roughly 100 million sorted cells were examined across all samples, and RNA yield correlated strongly with the number of cells per subset. The study compared the TCRB repertoires of sorted circulating CD4+ T cell subsets in recently diagnosed type 1 diabetes patients with those in matched healthy donors. Regulatory and stem cell-like memory subsets were obtained from only 8 patients and roughly 8 healthy donors, while naive and central memory subsets were obtained from all 30 or so donors. The research as a whole found: PCR might favor shorter templates, but patient and control samples were amplified and corrected together, so any skew would affect both groups equally. HLA sub-analyses involved small numbers of individuals, so any influence of HLA type on TCRB rearrangement remained unresolved. Fewer insertions and more nucleotide deletions at VDJ recombination sites were observed in patients with type 1 diabetes, implying thymic rearrangement abnormalities. In all four CD4+ subsets, TCRB CDR3 length was moderately but significantly shorter in type 1 diabetes patients. The naive, central memory and regulatory TCRB repertoires appeared to resemble one another more closely among patients than among healthy donors. Because cDNA was sequenced instead of genomic DNA, activated cells with high expression could be over-represented, although the groups did not differ in activation or CD3 levels.

The entire amount of isolated RNA was reverse transcribed using the High Capacity cDNA Reverse Transcription Kit, so the sequenced TCRB transcripts were expressed ones. Deep immunoSEQ sequencing was applied to naive, central memory and regulatory T cell samples, giving an average of around 3.8 million total reads per sample. After sorted cells were lysed in RLT buffer, RNA was extracted with DNase-treated RNeasy Micro or Mini kits, with the choice depending on cell number. To prevent cross-contamination, every cell subset was processed on its own, while patient and healthy donor samples were processed together. Using the immunoSEQ multiplex PCR, TCRB sequences were amplified from cDNA into 87-bp fragments spanning the CDR3 region. The amplicons were sequenced using the Illumina HiSeq platform. Turning to the authors' computational methods: PCR bias was computationally corrected using synthetic template baselines, reads within Hamming distance 2 were collapsed, and singletons that could not be merged were discarded. Reads were aligned to IMGT to assign V, D and J genes, CDR3 length, and insertions or deletions at six rearrangement sites. Within each subset, clonotype counts were normalized to sorted cell number, and only after that were true diversity and Gini coefficients computed with the tcR R package. The overlap coefficient, calculated on TCRB nucleotide sequences, was used to measure repertoire sharing. As a proxy for the pre-selection repertoire, out-of-frame TCRB sequences from naive cells were analyzed. TCRdb limited this immuneACCESS table to in-frame rearrangements with V and J called. A share of clones is missing; checked studies link under half to unresolved V genes, and the rest is unexplained. V and J calls and clone size come straight from that table; D and trimming were deduced from the DNA. The table for this sample lists roughly 260,000 clones; roughly 21% of them were counted only once. Of the sample, about 0.027% falls within the top ten clones.

This clone was seen only a few times. Its cognate antigen has yet to be identified. The sample holds no much larger clone one base away, and base qualities are not on file. Measured from the cysteine to the phenylalanine, the CDR3 is 15 residues long. Left in the record is the CDR3 DNA by itself, 45 bases read in frame from the first base. Trimming at the junction amounts to 2 bases on V and 5 bases on J, and the germline ends lie 16 bases apart. Via the germline V gene, CDR1 is MDHEN and CDR2 SYDVKM. Each donor gave one peripheral blood draw, averaging about 100 mL, which was collected into heparinised tubes. A BD FACSAria II was used to sort naive, central memory, regulatory and stem cell-like memory CD4+ T cells with a panel that included CD45RO, CCR7, CD25, CD127, CD95 and CD27. All sorted populations exceeded 95% purity. Right away, PBMCs were isolated by Lymphoprep density gradient centrifugation and were stained directly, with no culture step. To minimize batch effects, samples were stained and sorted in pairs, one healthy donor with one patient per experiment.

The receptor was derived from a woman aged 35 to 49 with type 1 diabetes. The rearrangement combines TRBV28 with TRBJ2-7; 7 matching bases give a weak D call of TRBD2. Sequencing was done on a sample of naive CD4+ T cells from blood. In the paper's terms, the cell subset or site label means: true naive CD4+ T cells. The base sequence is TGTGCCAGCAGTTTAGCGGGGGCTTCCTACGACGAGCAGTACTTC. The encoded protein is CASSLAGASYDEQYF. With all but the CDR3 taken from the reference TRBV28 and TRBJ2-7 genes, the full variable domain is: DVKVTQSSRYLVKRTGEKVFLECVQDMDHENMFWYRQDPGLGLRLIYFSYDVKMKEKGDIPEGYSVSREKKERFSLILESASTNQTSMYLCASSLAGASYDEQYFGPGTRLTVT.